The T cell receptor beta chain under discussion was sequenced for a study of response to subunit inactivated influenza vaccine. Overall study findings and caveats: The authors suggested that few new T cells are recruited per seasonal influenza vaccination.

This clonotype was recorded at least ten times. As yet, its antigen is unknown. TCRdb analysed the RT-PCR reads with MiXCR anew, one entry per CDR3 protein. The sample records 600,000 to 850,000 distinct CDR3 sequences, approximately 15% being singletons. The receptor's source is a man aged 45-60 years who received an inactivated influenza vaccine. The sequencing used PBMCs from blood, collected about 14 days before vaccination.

In DNA, the CDR3 is TGCGCCAGCAGCCGGGACCCCGGGGGTGTAACCGGGGAGCTGTTTTTT. Protein: CASSRDPGGVTGELFF. The genes are TRBV4-3 and TRBJ2-2; D perhaps matches TRBD2 (6 bases). The V end was cut by 4 bases, the J end by 5 bases, with 17 bases between. The CDR3 covers 16 residues. Germline assignment: CDR1 LGHNA and CDR2 YSLEER.